Each of the 7 T cell receptor beta chains below was sequenced from the same sample in a study of PD-1 blockade in classical Hodgkin lymphoma. Data came from immunoSEQ multiplex PCR; TCRdb stores just in-frame clones and leaves some out. The table includes fewer than 35,000 clones, roughly 90% detected once. Regarding time point: newly diagnosed, previously untreated cHL patient sample. Sequenced material: peripheral blood mononuclear cells (PBMCs). Receptor source: a human donor with classical Hodgkin lymphoma.

This clone showed up just once. This sequence joins TRBV4-3 and TRBJ2-2; no reliable D call. Trimming stripped 2 bases from V and 2 bases from J, with 12 bases between. This CDR3 is built from 16 residues. The germline CDR1 and CDR2 sequences are LGHNA and YSLEER. In nucleotides, the CDR3 is TGCGCCAGCAGCCAATACTGGGGATACAACACCGGGGAGCTGTTTTTT. It translates to CASSQYWGYNTGELFF.

The chain couples TRBV1 to TRBJ2-1; the table gives TRBD2 as D, unverified against the DNA. TRBV1 is termed a pseudogene. CDR3 length equals 16 residues. The CDR3 bases are TGCACCAGCAGCCCTCCACCGGGACTAGCGGACAATGAGCAGTTCTTC. Its protein is CTSSPPPGLADNEQFF.

J is TRBJ1-5 and V is TRBV7-6; D not resolved. Trimming removed 2 bases from V and 1 base from J, with 3 bases in between. The CDR3 extends over 13 amino acids. In germline, CDR1 is SGHVS, CDR2 FNYEAQ. In nucleotides, the CDR3 is TGTGCCAGCAGCTTAAACAGCAATCAGCCCCAGCATTTT. This encodes CASSLNSNQPQHF.

This chain uses TRBV10-3 with TRBJ2-5; TRBD2 matches 11 bases. The CDR3 runs 17 residues. V lost 0 bases, J lost 5 bases, and 8 bases stayed unmatched. Looked up from germline, CDR1 is ENHRY and CDR2 is SYGVKD. CDR3 sequence reads: CAISESISGRAGETQYF. In DNA form, the CDR3 reads TGTGCCATCAGTGAGTCGATTAGCGGGAGGGCCGGGGAGACCCAGTACTTC.

This chain links TRBV28 with TRBJ2-7; D is unresolved. V shed 6 bases and J shed 4 bases, with 19 bases lying between them. The CDR3 loop spans 15 amino acids. Germline V gene lookup returns CDR1 MDHEN and CDR2 SYDVKM. The CDR3 is CASSQPNIGLYEQYF. CDR3 sequence (DNA): TGTGCCAGCAGCCAACCAAACATCGGGCTATACGAGCAGTACTTC. Combining the CDR3 with reference TRBV28 and TRBJ2-7 gives the whole variable domain DVKVTQSSRYLVKRTGEKVFLECVQDMDHENMFWYRQDPGLGLRLIYFSYDVKMKEKGDIPEGYSVSREKKERFSLILESASTNQTSMYLCASSQPNIGLYEQYFGPGTRLTVT.

The J gene is TRBJ2-1, the V gene TRBV7-2; 8 nucleotides align to TRBD2. Germline CDR1 SGHTA, CDR2 FQGNSA. This CDR3 has 14 amino acids. Germline trimming cut 0 bases from V and 6 bases from J; bases unmatched to any gene: 1. The chain's CDR3 is CASSLATSVNEQFF. In DNA, the CDR3 is TGTGCCAGCAGCTTAGCGACTAGCGTCAATGAGCAGTTCTTC.

V and J are TRBV25-1 and TRBJ2-1; 12 positions agree with TRBD2. Germline CDR1 MGHDK, CDR2 SYGVNS. This CDR3 has 16 residues. J was trimmed by 3 bases and V by 2 bases; bases with no gene match: 2. The CDR3: CASSEPGLAGYNEQFF. The CDR3 DNA follows: TGTGCCAGCAGTGAACCGGGACTAGCGGGCTACAATGAGCAGTTCTTC.